In its sample, the clone carrying this TCR beta chain was seen a few times. This sample is drawn from a study of OX40 agonist ivuxolimab in advanced cancers. Only in-frame clones appear in the TCRdb table, and some are missing; sequencing was by immunoSEQ multiplex PCR. The data hold around 50,000 clones, with 77% observed a single time. CDR1 is SGHNT and CDR2 is YYREEE in the germline V gene (reference sequence). CDR3 length equals 15 residues. V gave up 0 bases and J gave up 1 base, with 8 bases separating them. The starting material was CD4+ or CD8+ T cells sorted from blood, obtained in a trial of the OX40 agonist ivuxolimab. The receptor comes from an adult with an advanced solid tumor such as melanoma, head and neck, liver or kidney cancer. The gene calls are TRBV5-4 and TRBJ1-3; D gene ambiguous. This chain's CDR3 is CASSLDSFSGNTIYF. The DNA for the CDR3 is TGTGCCAGCAGCTTGGACAGCTTTTCTGGAAACACCATATATTTT.